The 25 T cell receptor beta chains below all came from one sample that was sequenced in a study of cytomegalovirus exposure and HLA in healthy donors (dated 2017 in TCRdb). Library preparation employed the immunoSEQ multiplex PCR assay. A mixture of 60 forward primers for TCR Vbeta segments and 13 reverse primers for TCR Jbeta segments was used in the multiplex PCR. What TCRdb holds here is the immuneACCESS table cut down to in-frame rearrangements. Part of the clones is not present; checked against another copy, under half of the missing clones reflect an unresolved V gene, and the others are unexplained. The sample records 100,000 or so clones, about four fifths of which are singletons. Nearly 3.5% of the sample belongs to the ten largest clones. The specimen sequenced was PBMCs. The receptors were sampled from a man aged 25 to 40 in good health and CMV-seropositive.

This clone was observed once. The chain recombines TRBV7-9 with TRBJ1-1, with D hard to call. V gave up 1 base and J gave up 2 bases, with 8 bases separating them. The CDR3 runs 14 residues. The V gene's germline CDR1 is SEHNR and CDR2 FQNEAQ (reference sequence). The CDR3 sequence: CASSLGDINTEAFF. The CDR3 DNA sequence: TGTGCCAGCAGCTTAGGCGACATTAACACTGAAGCTTTCTTT.

This chain connects TRBV6-7 to TRBJ2-7; TRBD2 might be the D (6 bases). TRBV6-7 is known as an ORF, though its function is uncertain. The CDR3 sequence is 14 residues long. Trimming shortened V by 6 bases and J by 4 bases, and 16 bases separated the two germline ends. The CDR3 bases are TGTGCCAGCAGGGAACCGGGTGGGGGGTACGAGCAGTACTTC. Translated: CASREPGGGYEQYF.

This clone showed up just a few times. The rearrangement joins TRBV4-1 to TRBJ1-5; possibly TRBD1 for D (5 bases). The V end lost 2 bases, the J end lost 6 bases, and 8 bases lay between the germline ends. The CDR3 loop spans 13 amino acids. Germline loops: CDR1 MGHRA, CDR2 YSYEKL. The CDR3 loop reads CASSQQGVQPQHF. CDR3 coding DNA: TGCGCCAGCAGCCAACAGGGTGTTCAGCCCCAGCATTTT.

The chain combines TRBV2 with TRBJ2-3; possible D gene TRBD2, 7 bases. Between the trimmed V and J ends, which lost 4 bases and 3 bases, there was a span of 11 bases. Looked up from germline, CDR1 is SNHLY and CDR2 is FYNNEI. There are 14 residues in the CDR3. CDR3 in amino acids: CASSAGRGTDTQYF. CDR3 bases: TGTGCCAGCAGTGCGGGGAGGGGGACAGATACGCAGTATTTT.

This chain connects TRBV5-1 to TRBJ1-2; 10 bases match TRBD1. Germline assignment: CDR1 SGHRS and CDR2 YFSETQ. Trimming at V came to 0 bases and at J to 7 bases, leaving 3 bases not matched to a gene. The CDR3 runs 14 residues. The CDR3 DNA reads as TGCGCCAGCAGCTTGGGGGACAGGGGCCCTGGCTACACCTTC. Translated, it gives CASSLGDRGPGYTF.

The chain links TRBV7-6 to TRBJ2-1; TRBD1 might be the D (6 bases). The germline V gene has CDR1 SGHVS and CDR2 FNYEAQ. Trimming left V 1 base short and J 7 bases short, with 14 bases between. This CDR3 comprises 15 residues. The CDR3 loop is CASSLEATGRNEQFF. In DNA form, the CDR3 reads TGTGCCAGCAGCTTAGAAGCGACAGGCAGGAATGAGCAGTTCTTC.

V gene TRBV10-3 combines with J gene TRBJ2-1, with 10 bases that match TRBD2. The CDR3 spans 16 residues. V dropped 0 bases and J dropped 8; count of bases not matched to a gene: 7. CDR1 and CDR2 from the germline V gene are ENHRY and SYGVKD. CDR3 amino acids: CAISESLPSGSDEQFF. The CDR3 DNA follows: TGTGCCATCAGTGAGTCGTTGCCTAGCGGGAGCGATGAGCAGTTCTTC.

This chain connects TRBV28 to TRBJ2-7; TRBD1 is a possible D gene (8 bases). Germline CDR1 and CDR2: MDHEN and SYDVKM. The length of the CDR3 is 14 residues. V gave up 4 bases and J gave up 4 bases, with 14 bases separating them. The CDR3 reads CASSYRGGRYEQYF. In DNA form, the CDR3 reads TGTGCCAGCAGTTACAGGGGGGGACGATACGAGCAGTACTTC.

V usage is TRBV10-2 and J usage is TRBJ2-7; 7 bases fit TRBD1. The CDR3 is made up of 14 amino acids. Trimming cost V 0 bases and J 2 bases; bases outside gene matches: 1. From germline, CDR1 is WSHSY and CDR2 SAAADI. CDR3 coding DNA: TGCGCCAGCAGTGAGTCGGGACAGCCCTACGAGCAGTACTTC. It encodes CASSESGQPYEQYF.

The chain uses TRBV19 and TRBJ2-5; tentative D call: TRBD1 (5 bases). The CDR3 consists of 14 residues. The V and J ends lost 5 bases and 5 bases respectively, with 15 bases between them. Germline CDR1 LNHDA, CDR2 SQIVND (reference sequence). CDR3 protein: CASSPQGIRETQYF. Written as DNA, the CDR3 is TGTGCCAGTAGTCCTCAGGGTATTCGCGAGACCCAGTACTTC.

J is TRBJ1-5 and V is TRBV29-1, with a weak D call TRBD1 (5 bases). Per the germline V gene, CDR1 is SQVTM and CDR2 is ANQGSEA. Trimming removed 6 bases at V and 0 bases at J, with 9 bases between. The CDR3 has 13 amino acids. The CDR3 DNA follows: TGCAGCGTGGAGACAGATAGCAATCAGCCCCAGCATTTT. It translates to CSVETDSNQPQHF. The full variable domain, in which reference TRBV29-1 and TRBJ1-5 provide the parts outside the CDR3, is SAVISQKPSRDICQRGTSLTIQCQVDSQVTMMFWYRQQPGQSLTLIATANQGSEATYESGFVIDKFPISRPNLTFSTLTVSNMSPEDSSIYLCSVETDSNQPQHFGDGTRLSIL.

This clone was counted once. This chain connects TRBV30 to TRBJ1-3; D is unclear. Germline V gene data show CDR1 as GTSNPN and CDR2 as SVGIG (reference sequence). The CDR3 is 11 residues long. This CDR3 reads CAINPENTIYF. Written as DNA, the CDR3 is TGTGCAATCAACCCAGAAAACACCATATATTTT. Full variable domain (outside the CDR3, taken from reference TRBV30 and TRBJ1-3): SQTIHQWPATLVQPVGSPLSLECTVEGTSNPNLYWYRQAAGRGLQLLFYSVGIGQISSEVPQNLSASRPQDRQFILSSKKLLLSDSGFYLCAINPENTIYFGEGSWLTVV.

The gene calls are TRBV6-6 and TRBJ2-1, with 12 bases lining up with TRBD2. The V gene's germline CDR1 is MNHNY and CDR2 SVGAGI (reference sequence). V shed 2 bases, J shed 4 bases, and the junction held 3 bases outside the gene matches. The CDR3 contains 16 residues. The CDR3 sequence is CASSYRTSGTYNEQFF. CDR3 coding DNA: TGTGCCAGCAGTTACCGGACTAGCGGGACATACAATGAGCAGTTCTTC.

The chain employs TRBV19 and TRBJ2-5; 8 nucleotides agree with TRBD1. This CDR3 spans 13 amino acids. V shed 4 bases, J shed 5 bases, and the junction held 3 bases outside the gene matches. The germline CDR1 and CDR2 sequences are LNHDA and SQIVND (reference sequence). This chain's CDR3 is CASSTDRGETQYF. The CDR3 DNA follows: TGTGCCAGTAGTACTGACAGGGGTGAGACCCAGTACTTC. Looking up the rest from reference TRBV19 and TRBJ2-5 gives the full variable domain: DGGITQSPKYLFRKEGQNVTLSCEQNLNHDAMYWYRQDPGQGLRLIYYSQIVNDFQKGDIAEGYSVSREKKESFPLTVTSAQKNPTAFYLCASSTDRGETQYFGPGTRLLVL.

In DNA form, the CDR3 reads TGCAGCGTTGCATGGGGCAACTACGAGCAGTACTTC. Residues: CSVAWGNYEQYF. This chain connects TRBV29-1 to TRBJ2-7; perhaps TRBD1 as D (5 bases). This CDR3 is 12 amino acids long. The germline gives CDR1 SQVTM, CDR2 ANQGSEA. Trimming took off 4 bases at V and 3 bases at J, with 10 bases between the two ends.

The J gene is TRBJ1-1, the V gene TRBV6-6; 9 bases are a match to TRBD1. Germline V gene lookup returns CDR1 MNHNY and CDR2 SVGAGI (reference sequence). The CDR3 totals 12 residues. The V segment lost 6 bases and the J segment 11 bases; nucleotides outside the gene matches: 7. CDR3 nucleotides: TGTGCCAGCAGCCGGAGACAGGGGGGGGCTTTCTTT. Residues: CASSRRQGGAFF.

V is TRBV6-5 and J is TRBJ1-5; 7 bases agree with TRBD1. Germline loops: CDR1 MNHEY, CDR2 SVGAGI. This CDR3 has 14 amino acids. V lost 6 bases to trimming and J lost 5 bases; unmatched junction nucleotides: 7. CDR3 DNA sequence: TGTGCCAGCAGCAGACAGGGTCCTGATCAGCCCCAGCATTTT. Translation gives CASSRQGPDQPQHF.

This chain uses TRBV7-2 with TRBJ2-7; the D is unclear. V was cut by 1 base and J by 3 bases, with 10 bases left in between. This CDR3 is 14 amino acids long. Germline V gives CDR1 SGHTA, CDR2 FQGNSA. CDR3 in amino acids: CASSLVPYGYEQYF. CDR3 DNA sequence: TGTGCCAGCAGCTTAGTACCCTATGGCTACGAGCAGTACTTC.

V usage is TRBV18 and J usage is TRBJ2-3; D might be TRBD2 (5 bases). CDR1 is KGHSH and CDR2 is LQKENI in the germline V gene. V lost 6 bases and J lost 0, with 13 bases in between. This CDR3 has 15 amino acids. The CDR3 DNA reads as TGTGCCAGCTCCCAGGATTTAGCGAGCACAGATACGCAGTATTTT. Translation gives CASSQDLASTDTQYF.

Only one count was recorded for this clone. The chain combines TRBV5-1 with TRBJ1-3; 7 positions match TRBD1. After removal of 0 bases from V and 2 bases from J, the junction contained 11 bases not matched to a gene. Germline V gives CDR1 SGHRS, CDR2 YFSETQ. CDR3 length equals 18 residues. The CDR3, as DNA: TGCGCCAGCAGCTTGGCTCCGGTTAACAGGGGAGCTGGAAACACCATATATTTT. The encoded protein is CASSLAPVNRGAGNTIYF.

The rearrangement uses TRBV28 and TRBJ1-5, with D uncertain. Per the germline V gene, CDR1 is MDHEN and CDR2 is SYDVKM. The CDR3 is 12 amino acids. Between the trimmed V and J ends, which lost 6 bases and 10 bases, there was a span of 13 bases. DNA of the CDR3: TGTGCCAGCAGCCCCCTGAGAGGCCCCCAGCATTTT. It encodes CASSPLRGPQHF.

Concerning this clone itself: Its ends do not fully match the called genes, so a read error is possible. The rearrangement joins TRBV19 to TRBJ1-2; the match to TRBD1 covers 7 bases. Germline V lookup: CDR1 LNHDA, CDR2 SQIVND (reference sequence). The CDR3 has 15 amino acids. The CDR3 here is CTSSIGATGNYGYTF. The CDR3 coding sequence is TGTACCAGTAGTATAGGGGCGACAGGGAACTATGGCTACACCTTC.

The chain combines TRBV5-6 with TRBJ2-1; 8 nucleotides line up with TRBD2. CDR3 size: 16 residues. Trimming cost V 0 bases and J 6 bases; bases outside gene matches: 8. From germline, CDR1 is SGHDT and CDR2 YYEEEE. CDR3 sequence reads: CASSLAGSGTPNEQFF. CDR3 sequence (DNA): TGTGCCAGCAGCTTGGCGGGTAGCGGGACCCCCAATGAGCAGTTCTTC.

The chain joins TRBV18 to TRBJ1-4, with 7 bases lining up with TRBD1. Germline V gene data show CDR1 as KGHSH and CDR2 as LQKENI. Trimming at V came to 5 bases and at J to 8 bases, leaving 8 bases not matched to a gene. The CDR3 sequence is 14 residues long. In DNA form, the CDR3 reads TGTGCCAGCTCAGTGGACAGGACCAGCGAAAAACTGTTTTTT. Its protein product is CASSVDRTSEKLFF.

This chain uses TRBV5-5 with TRBJ2-3; 8 bases map to TRBD1. This CDR3 spans 14 amino acids. Losses at the gene ends were 4 bases for V and 0 bases for J; bases not matched to a gene: 1. Germline V gene sequence: CDR1 SGHKS, CDR2 YYEKEE (reference sequence). CDR3 protein: CASSRTGSTDTQYF. DNA of the CDR3: TGTGCCAGCAGCCGGACAGGGAGCACAGATACGCAGTATTTT.